These T cell receptor beta chains were read from a single sample in a study of blood T cells in healthy people across ages. Using its own MiXCR run on the 5' RACE reads, TCRdb lists one record per CDR3 protein. Among around 800,000 distinct CDR3 sequences, 62% were seen once, and the ten largest hold around a quarter. The sequenced material came from blood. The receptors stem from a man younger than 40 in good health. Both conserved end residues are part of each CDR3. D genes are given only for firm matches. Clone size is stated in some rows and not others, as once, few, many or a class when expanded.

j_call	v_call	d_call	clone_size	cdr3_nt	cdr3_aa
TRBJ2-4	TRBV7-2	-	few	TGTGCCAGCAGGGGGGGTTCCAAAAACATTCAGTACTTC	CASRGGSKNIQYF
TRBJ2-5	TRBV7-2	-	-	TGTGCCAGCAGCTTAGAGGCCCCGGACCAAGGCGAGACCCAGCACTTC	CASSLEAPDQGETQHF
TRBJ2-7	TRBV7-2	TRBD2	few	TGTGCCAGCAGCTTTAAACGGGGGGGCACGGTAACCTACGAGCAGTACTTC	CASSFKRGGTVTYEQYF
TRBJ2-3	TRBV28	TRBD2	-	TGTGCCAGCAGTCCGACGGGACTAGCGGGGGGAATCACAGATACGCAGTATTTT	CASSPTGLAGGITDTQYF
TRBJ1-5	TRBV7-6	-	many	TGTGCCAGCAGCTCAGGGGCGAGCAATCAGCCCCAGCATTTT	CASSSGASNQPQHF
TRBJ2-5	TRBV7-2	-	-	TGTGCCAGCAGCCCCCGGGGGCAGTTCCAAGAGACCCAGTCCTTC	CASSPRGQFQETQSF
TRBJ2-4	TRBV10-3	-	-	TGTGCCATCAGTGATCTGGGGGGCGAAATGGACATTCAGTACTTC	CAISDLGGEMDIQYF
TRBJ1-5	TRBV9	-	-	TGTGCCAGCAGCGTATCTCAGGGGCCGGGGACCTATAGCAATCAGCCCCAGCATTTT	CASSVSQGPGTYSNQPQHF
TRBJ1-2	TRBV27	TRBD1	-	TGTGCCAGCAGTTTTTCGGCAGGGGGACCGATTAACTATGGCTACACCTTC	CASSFSAGGPINYGYTF
TRBJ2-7	TRBV15	TRBD2	-	TGTGCCACCAGCAGAGTACTAGCGGGGTATGCCTACGAGCAGTACTTC	CATSRVLAGYAYEQYF
TRBJ2-7	TRBV20-1	-	few	TGCAGTGCTAGAGAGCCCTCACGGACCTCCGACGAGCAGTACTTC	CSAREPSRTSDEQYF
TRBJ2-6	TRBV29-1	-	-	TGCAGCGTGGGGACGGGGAGCTCTGGGGCCGACGTCCTGACTTTC	CSVGTGSSGADVLTF
TRBJ2-3	TRBV28	TRBD1	-	TGTGCCAGCAGGGCCGGGACAGGGGTTACAGATACGCAGTATTTT	CASRAGTGVTDTQYF
TRBJ2-3	TRBV7-2	TRBD1	once	TGTGCCAGCAGACCTCCCGGGACAGGGGTAGATACGCAGTATTTT	CASRPPGTGVDTQYF
TRBJ2-6	TRBV20-1	-	-	TGCAGTGCAGGGGCCCACTCTGGGGCCAACGTCCTGACTTTC	CSAGAHSGANVLTF
TRBJ1-5	TRBV12-3/TRBV12-4	-	-	TGTGCCAGCAGTTTGAGATATAGCAATCAGCCCCAGCATTTT	CASSLRYSNQPQHF
TRBJ1-1	TRBV29-1	-	-	TGCAGCGTTGAAGTTGGCATGCACACTGAAGCTTTCTTT	CSVEVGMHTEAFF
TRBJ1-4	TRBV3-1	-	-	TGTGCCAGCAGCCAAGGTGGGGTATTGGAAAAACTGTTTTTT	CASSQGGVLEKLFF
TRBJ2-1	TRBV12-3/TRBV12-4	-	-	TGTGCCAGCCTCCCTCGATCCCAAGCCTACAATGAGCAGTTCTTC	CASLPRSQAYNEQFF
TRBJ2-1	TRBV23-1	TRBD2	-	TGCGCCAGCAGTCAATCGAAACTAGCGTCCTACAATGAGCAGTTCTTC	CASSQSKLASYNEQFF
TRBJ2-7	TRBV3-1	-	-	TGTGCCAGCAGCCTAAGACAGACGACGGCCTACGAGCAGTACTTC	CASSLRQTTAYEQYF
TRBJ1-3	TRBV5-1	-	-	TGCGCCAGCACCCTGGGGGATGCGAGGGACGGAAACACCATATATTTT	CASTLGDARDGNTIYF
TRBJ2-5	TRBV7-2	-	-	TGTGCCAGCACCCGGGGCGTGGGGGAGACCCAGTACTTC	CASTRGVGETQYF
TRBJ2-1	TRBV6-2/TRBV6-3	-	once	TGTGCCAGCAGTCCTCCCTGGGACTCCAAACCCTACAATGAGCAGTTCTTC	CASSPPWDSKPYNEQFF